A selection of T cell receptor beta chains follows, all from one sample in a study of OX40 agonist ivuxolimab in advanced cancers. Assay used: immunoSEQ multiplex PCR; TCRdb lists only in-frame clones, some missing. The table has more than 20,000 clones, more than 75% seen once. Sequences were derived from CD4+ or CD8+ T cells sorted from blood, sampled in a trial of the OX40 agonist ivuxolimab. The source is an adult with an advanced solid tumor such as melanoma, head and neck, liver or kidney cancer. Each CDR3 is given with its conserved first and last residue. D genes are given only for firm matches. Clone size, where shown, is once, few, many, or a class for clones that have expanded.

d_call | j_call | v_call | clone_size | cdr3_aa | cdr3_nt
NA | TRBJ2-1 | TRBV7-6 | NA | CASSLARGHNEQFF | TGTGCCAGCAGCTTAGCTCGAGGACACAATGAGCAGTTCTTC
NA | TRBJ1-1 | TRBV7-6 | NA | CASSLGGEAFF | TGTGCCAGCAGCTTAGGTGGTGAAGCTTTCTTT
NA | TRBJ1-1 | TRBV6-1 | NA | CASREGRTEAFF | TGTGCCAGCCGAGAAGGGCGCACTGAAGCTTTCTTT
NA | TRBJ1-2 | TRBV7-9 | NA | CASSLELGYGYTF | TGTGCCAGCAGCTTAGAGTTGGGGTATGGCTACACCTTC
TRBD2 | TRBJ2-2 | TRBV6-5 | NA | CASSYRAGVTGELFF | TGTGCCAGCAGTTATCGAGCGGGGGTTACCGGGGAGCTGTTTTTT
NA | TRBJ2-7 | TRBV5-1 | NA | CASSRGGGLYEQYF | TGCGCCAGCAGCAGGGGAGGGGGACTCTACGAGCAGTACTTC
NA | TRBJ2-7 | TRBV14 | once | CASSQENLAYEQYF | TGTGCCAGCAGCCAAGAGAACCTAGCGTACGAGCAGTACTTC
NA | TRBJ1-1 | TRBV6-5 | NA | CASSYGTQEGDTEAFF | TGTGCCAGCAGTTATGGGACACAGGAGGGGGACACTGAAGCTTTCTTT
TRBD1 | TRBJ1-6 | TRBV18 | NA | CASSPRGQTPLHF | TGTGCCAGCTCACCAAGGGGGCAAACACCCCTCCACTTT
NA | TRBJ2-1 | TRBV28 | NA | CASKGESSYNEQFF | TGTGCCAGCAAGGGGGAAAGCTCCTACAATGAGCAGTTCTTC
NA | TRBJ1-5 | TRBV2 | few | CASSVGFNQPQHF | TGTGCCAGCAGTGTGGGTTTCAATCAGCCCCAGCATTTT
TRBD1 | TRBJ2-7 | TRBV27 | NA | CASSLSSGTGKLEQYF | TGTGCCAGCAGTTTATCGTCCGGGACAGGGAAACTAGAGCAGTACTTC
NA | TRBJ2-1 | TRBV5-6 | NA | CASSPDGGWGPNEQFF | TGTGCCAGCAGCCCGGACGGCGGGTGGGGGCCCAATGAGCAGTTCTTC
NA | TRBJ1-6 | TRBV9 | NA | CASSVSDSSYNSPLHF | TGTGCCAGCAGCGTCTCGGATAGCTCCTATAATTCACCCCTCCACTTT